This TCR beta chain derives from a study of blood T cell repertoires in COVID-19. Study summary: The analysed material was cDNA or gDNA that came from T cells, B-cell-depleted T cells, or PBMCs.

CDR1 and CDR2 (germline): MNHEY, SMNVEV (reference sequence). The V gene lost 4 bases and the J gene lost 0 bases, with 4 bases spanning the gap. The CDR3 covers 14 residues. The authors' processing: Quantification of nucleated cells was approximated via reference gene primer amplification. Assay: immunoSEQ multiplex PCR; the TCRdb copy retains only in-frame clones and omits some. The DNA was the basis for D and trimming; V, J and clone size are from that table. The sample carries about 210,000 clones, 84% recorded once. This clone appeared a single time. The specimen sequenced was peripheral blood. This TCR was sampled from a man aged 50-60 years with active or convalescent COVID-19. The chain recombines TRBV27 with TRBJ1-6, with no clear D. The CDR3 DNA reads TGTGCCAGCAGTTCGAGCTCCTATAATTCACCCCTCCACTTT. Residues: CASSSSSYNSPLHF.